This T cell receptor (beta chain) was sequenced in a study of cytomegalovirus exposure and HLA in healthy donors. Turning to the study itself: An analysis done earlier identified fewer than 140 million unique TCR beta sequences from 190 million or so T cells.

Primers included in the PCR were 60 Vbeta and 13 Jbeta primers. Generated by immunoSEQ multiplex PCR, the TCRdb table keeps only in-frame clones and is missing some. Listed are approximately 190,000 clones; roughly 0.74% falls within the top ten. About this clone itself: Antigen unknown.

Study results and caveats: CMV serostatus was the only recorded immune exposure for donors.

Trimming pared 0 bases from V and 2 bases from J, leaving 11 bases between. Germline lookup yields CDR1 GTSNPN and CDR2 SVGIG (reference sequence). This CDR3 region has 15 residues. This sequence was found in a boy younger than 18 in good health and CMV-seronegative. The chain combines TRBV30 with TRBJ1-5, with D possibly being TRBD1 (6 bases). The material sequenced was PBMCs. In DNA form, the CDR3 reads TGTGCCTGGAGTGTCCAGGGGAGGGGCAATCAGCCCCAGCATTTT. Protein product: CAWSVQGRGNQPQHF.